This T cell receptor beta chain appears in the sequencing data of a study of blood T cell repertoires in COVID-19 (dated by TCRdb to 2018 to 2020). Background on the whole study: Collaborator samples came from the United States, Italy and Spain and covered acute and convalescent phases of COVID-19. The material from the prospective study consisted of cDNA or gDNA derived from T cells, B-cell-depleted T cells, or PBMCs. Deeply sampled blood TCRbeta repertoires from subjects exposed to, actively infected with, or recovered from COVID-19 were included in the dataset. The repertoires were released in a freely available public database intended as a resource for research on the immune response to SARS-CoV-2. The samples were drawn from the first 160 participants of the ongoing ImmuneRACE study and from 1,254 subjects provided by 6 global collaborators. A de-identified subject ID, COVID-19 status, age in years and sex were almost always included in the sample metadata. Where HLA class I and class II types were available, the types were taken from metadata supplied by the sample provider, not from assay-based typing. Results the study describes overall, beyond this receptor: The amount of clinical and demographic metadata varied by source and participant and was provided uncurated.

Reading from cysteine to phenylalanine, the CDR3 counts 12 amino acids. Only CDR3 DNA is held: 36 bases, read in frame from base 1. CDR1 and CDR2 are drawn from the germline V gene: MDHEN, SYDVKM. V is cut by 6 bases and J by 6 bases, and the space between the germline ends is 12 bases. Collaborating institutions collected whole blood in K2EDTA tubes following their own protocols. Collaborator samples were shipped for TCRbeta analysis as frozen whole blood, isolated PBMCs, or DNA extracted from either sample type. TCRbeta CDR3 regions were amplified from genomic DNA by means of the immunoSEQ Assay, a bias-controlled multiplex PCR. The paper's processing steps were these. The number of nucleated cells in each sample was estimated from the amplification of reference gene primers within the assay. Sequence reads were collapsed and filtered to measure the absolute abundance of every unique TCRbeta CDR3 rearrangement. Productive Simpson clonality was computed per sample as the square root of Simpson's diversity index over productive rearrangements. TCRdb took over this immuneACCESS table, retaining in-frame rearrangements with V and J assigned. Such tables are incomplete; in checked studies, under half of the missing clones stem from an unresolved V gene, and the remainder is unexplained. V, J and clone size derive from that table, while D and trimming were established from the DNA sequence. The sample table shows 150,000 or so clones, and approximately 88% are seen once. The top ten clones comprise 11% to 15% of the sample.

On this clone itself: Its target antigen remains unknown. Base qualities are missing; no much larger clone stands one base away.

The chain uses TRBV28 and TRBJ2-7; the D gene is perhaps TRBD1, on 6 matching bases. What was sequenced was peripheral blood. The receptor was derived from a man between 18 and 29 years old with active or convalescent COVID-19. The bases are TGTGCCAGCAGGACAGGCTCCCTCGAGCAGTACTTC. Its coded protein is CASRTGSLEQYF.